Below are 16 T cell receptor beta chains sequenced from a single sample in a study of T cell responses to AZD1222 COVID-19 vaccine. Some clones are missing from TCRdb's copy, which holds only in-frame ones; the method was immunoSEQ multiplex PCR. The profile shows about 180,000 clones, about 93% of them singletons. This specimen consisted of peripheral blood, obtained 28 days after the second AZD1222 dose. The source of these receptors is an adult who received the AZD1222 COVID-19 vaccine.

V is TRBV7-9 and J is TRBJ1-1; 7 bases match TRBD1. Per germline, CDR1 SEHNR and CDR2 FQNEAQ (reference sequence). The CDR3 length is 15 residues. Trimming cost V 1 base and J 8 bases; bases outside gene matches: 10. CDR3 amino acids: CASSLDGTEEQEAFF. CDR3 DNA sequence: TGTGCCAGCAGCTTAGACGGGACAGAAGAACAGGAAGCTTTCTTT.

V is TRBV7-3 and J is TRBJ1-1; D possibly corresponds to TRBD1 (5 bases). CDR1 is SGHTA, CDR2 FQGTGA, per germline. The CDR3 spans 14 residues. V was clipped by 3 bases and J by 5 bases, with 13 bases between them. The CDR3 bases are TGTGCCAGCAGCTTTGAGGGGACGGTAACTGAAGCTTTCTTT. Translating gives CASSFEGTVTEAFF.

The CDR3 reads CASSLGVSGSNYGYTF. CDR3 in DNA: TGCGCCAGCAGCTTGGGGGTCTCAGGGTCTAACTATGGCTACACCTTC. The chain is built from TRBV5-1 and TRBJ1-2, with a possible D match to TRBD1 (5 bases). From germline, CDR1 is SGHRS and CDR2 YFSETQ. The CDR3 totals 16 residues. The germline V and J ends were trimmed by 0 bases and 0 bases, with 12 bases remaining between them.

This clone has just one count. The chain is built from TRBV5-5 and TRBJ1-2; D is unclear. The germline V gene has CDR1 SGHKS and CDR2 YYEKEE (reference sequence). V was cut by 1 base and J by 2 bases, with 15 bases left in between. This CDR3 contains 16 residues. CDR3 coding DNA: TGTGCCAGCAGCTTGCATCCTACTTTTTCCAACTATGGCTACACCTTC. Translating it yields CASSLHPTFSNYGYTF.

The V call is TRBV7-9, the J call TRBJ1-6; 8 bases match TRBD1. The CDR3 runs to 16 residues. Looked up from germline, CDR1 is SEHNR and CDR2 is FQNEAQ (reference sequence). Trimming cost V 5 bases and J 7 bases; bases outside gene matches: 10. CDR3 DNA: TGTGCCAGCAGCGCGCGCAGGGGGCCGGGGAATTCACCCCTCCACTTT. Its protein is CASSARRGPGNSPLHF.

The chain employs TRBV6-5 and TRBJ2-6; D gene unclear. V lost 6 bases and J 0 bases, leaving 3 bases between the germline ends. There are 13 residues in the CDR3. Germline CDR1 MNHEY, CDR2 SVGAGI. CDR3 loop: CASRASGANVLTF. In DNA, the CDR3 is TGTGCCAGCAGGGCCTCTGGGGCCAACGTCCTGACTTTC.

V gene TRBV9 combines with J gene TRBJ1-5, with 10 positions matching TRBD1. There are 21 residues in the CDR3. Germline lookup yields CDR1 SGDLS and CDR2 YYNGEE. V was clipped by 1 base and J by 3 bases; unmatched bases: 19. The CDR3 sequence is CASSVRAGTQGTGVLNQPQHF. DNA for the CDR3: TGTGCCAGCAGCGTAAGAGCCGGTACGCAGGGGACAGGGGTCCTCAATCAGCCCCAGCATTTT. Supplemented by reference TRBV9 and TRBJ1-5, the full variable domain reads DSGVTQTPKHLITATGQRVTLRCSPRSGDLSVYWYQQSLDQGLQFLIQYYNGEERAKGNILERFSAQQFPDLHSELNLSSLELGDSALYFCASSVRAGTQGTGVLNQPQHFGDGTRLSIL.

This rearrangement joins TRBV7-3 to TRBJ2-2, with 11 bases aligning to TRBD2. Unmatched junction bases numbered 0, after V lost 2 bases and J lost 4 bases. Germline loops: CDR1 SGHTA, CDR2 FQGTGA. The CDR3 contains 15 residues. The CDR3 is CASSLGLAGTGELFF. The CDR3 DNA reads TGTGCCAGCAGCTTAGGACTAGCGGGCACCGGGGAGCTGTTTTTT.

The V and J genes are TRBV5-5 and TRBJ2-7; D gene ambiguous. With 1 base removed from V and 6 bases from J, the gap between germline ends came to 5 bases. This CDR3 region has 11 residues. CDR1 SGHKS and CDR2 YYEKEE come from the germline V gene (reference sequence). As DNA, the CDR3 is TGTGCCAGCAGCTTGCGGTCCGAGCAGTACTTC. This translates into CASSLRSEQYF. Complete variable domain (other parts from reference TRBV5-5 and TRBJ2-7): DAGVTQSPTHLIKTRGQQVTLRCSPISGHKSVSWYQQVLGQGPQFIFQYYEKEERGRGNFPDRFSARQFPNYSSELNVNALLLGDSALYLCASSLRSEQYFGPGTRLTVT.

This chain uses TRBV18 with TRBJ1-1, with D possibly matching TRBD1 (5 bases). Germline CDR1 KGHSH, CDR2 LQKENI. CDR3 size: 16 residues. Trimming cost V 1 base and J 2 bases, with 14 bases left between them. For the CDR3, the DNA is TGTGCCAGCTCACCACGTCTACCCAGGGCAAACACTGAAGCTTTCTTT. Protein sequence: CASSPRLPRANTEAFF.

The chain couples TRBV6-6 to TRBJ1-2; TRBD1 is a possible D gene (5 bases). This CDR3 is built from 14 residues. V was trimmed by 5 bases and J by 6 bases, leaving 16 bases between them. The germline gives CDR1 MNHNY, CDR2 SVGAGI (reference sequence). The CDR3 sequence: CASSPPGREDGYTF. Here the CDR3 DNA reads TGTGCCAGCAGTCCCCCAGGGAGGGAAGATGGCTACACCTTC.

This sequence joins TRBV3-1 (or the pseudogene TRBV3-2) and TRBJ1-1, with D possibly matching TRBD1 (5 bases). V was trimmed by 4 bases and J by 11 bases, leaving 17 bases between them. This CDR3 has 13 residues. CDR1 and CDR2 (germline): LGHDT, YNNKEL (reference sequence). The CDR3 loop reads CASSPWLGPGAFF. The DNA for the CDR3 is TGTGCCAGCAGCCCCTGGCTGGGGCCAGGCGCTTTCTTT.

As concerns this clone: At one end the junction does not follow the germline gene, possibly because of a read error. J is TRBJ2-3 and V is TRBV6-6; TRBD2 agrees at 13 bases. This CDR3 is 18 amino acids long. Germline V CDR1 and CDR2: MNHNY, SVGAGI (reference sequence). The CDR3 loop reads CASSPQSTGTSGTDTQYF. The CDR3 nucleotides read TGTGCCAGCAGTCCACAGAGCACCGGGACTAGCGGGACAGACACGCAGTATTTT.

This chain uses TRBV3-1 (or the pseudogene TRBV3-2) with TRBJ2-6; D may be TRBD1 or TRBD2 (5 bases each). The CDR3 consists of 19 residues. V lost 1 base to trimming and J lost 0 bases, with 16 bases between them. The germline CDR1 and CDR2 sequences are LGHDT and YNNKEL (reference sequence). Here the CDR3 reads CASSQVEGSTRSGANVLTF. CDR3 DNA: TGTGCCAGCAGCCAAGTTGAGGGGTCCACCCGCTCTGGGGCCAACGTCCTGACTTTC.

The chain's CDR3 is CASSQNRGVSYEQYF. Here the CDR3 DNA reads TGCGCCAGCAGCCAAAACAGGGGAGTAAGCTACGAGCAGTACTTC. The chain carries TRBV4-1 and TRBJ2-7; 7 bases agree with TRBD1. CDR1 MGHRA and CDR2 YSYEKL come from the germline V gene. There are 15 residues in the CDR3. V shed 2 bases, J shed 3 bases, and the junction held 7 bases outside the gene matches.

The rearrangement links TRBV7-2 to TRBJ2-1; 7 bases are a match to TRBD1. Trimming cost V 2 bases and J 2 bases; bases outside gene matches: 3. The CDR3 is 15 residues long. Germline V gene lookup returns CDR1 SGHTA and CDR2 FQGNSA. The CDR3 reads CASSLWDRPYNEQFF. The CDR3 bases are TGTGCCAGCAGCTTATGGGACAGACCCTACAATGAGCAGTTCTTC.